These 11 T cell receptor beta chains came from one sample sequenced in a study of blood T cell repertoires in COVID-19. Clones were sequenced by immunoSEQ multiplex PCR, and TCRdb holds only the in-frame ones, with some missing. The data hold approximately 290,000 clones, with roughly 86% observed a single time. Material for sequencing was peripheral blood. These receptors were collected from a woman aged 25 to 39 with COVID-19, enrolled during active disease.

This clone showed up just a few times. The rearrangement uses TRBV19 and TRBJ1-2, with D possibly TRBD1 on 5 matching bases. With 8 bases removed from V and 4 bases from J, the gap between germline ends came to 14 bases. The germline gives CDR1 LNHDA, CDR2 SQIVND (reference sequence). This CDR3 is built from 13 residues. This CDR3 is CASSQTARYGYTF. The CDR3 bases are TGTGCCAGTTCCCAGACAGCACGCTATGGCTACACCTTC. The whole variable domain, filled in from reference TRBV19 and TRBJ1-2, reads DGGITQSPKYLFRKEGQNVTLSCEQNLNHDAMYWYRQDPGQGLRLIYYSQIVNDFQKGDIAEGYSVSREKKESFPLTVTSAQKNPTAFYLCASSQTARYGYTFGSGTRLTVV.

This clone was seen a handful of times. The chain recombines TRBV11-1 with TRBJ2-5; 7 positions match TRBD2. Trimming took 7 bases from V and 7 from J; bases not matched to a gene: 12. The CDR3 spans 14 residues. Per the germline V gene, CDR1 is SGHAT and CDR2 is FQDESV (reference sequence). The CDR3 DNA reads TGTGCCAGCACCCTAGCGGTGGGGCGGGGGACCCAGTACTTC. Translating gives CASTLAVGRGTQYF. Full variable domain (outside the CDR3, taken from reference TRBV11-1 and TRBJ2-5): EAEVAQSPRYKITEKSQAVAFWCDPISGHATLYWYRQILGQGPELLVQFQDESVVDDSQLPKDRFSAERLKGVDSTLKIQPAELGDSAMYLCASTLAVGRGTQYFGPGTRLLVL.

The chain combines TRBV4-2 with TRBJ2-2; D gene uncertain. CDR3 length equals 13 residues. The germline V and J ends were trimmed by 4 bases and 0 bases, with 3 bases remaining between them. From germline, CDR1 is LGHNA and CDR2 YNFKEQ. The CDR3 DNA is TGTGCCAGCAGCCTAACGAACACCGGGGAGCTGTTTTTT. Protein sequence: CASSLTNTGELFF.

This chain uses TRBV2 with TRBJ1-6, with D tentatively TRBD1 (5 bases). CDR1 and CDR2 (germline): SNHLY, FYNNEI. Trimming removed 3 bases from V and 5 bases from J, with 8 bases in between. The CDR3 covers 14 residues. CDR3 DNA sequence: TGTGCCAGCAGTGAGTCAGGGAATAATTCACCCCTCCACTTT. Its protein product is CASSESGNNSPLHF.

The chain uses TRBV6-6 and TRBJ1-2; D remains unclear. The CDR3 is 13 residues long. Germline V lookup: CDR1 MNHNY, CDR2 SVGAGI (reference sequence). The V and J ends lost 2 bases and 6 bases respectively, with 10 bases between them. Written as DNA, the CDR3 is TGTGCCAGCAGTTACGAGGGAGGTCATGGCTACACCTTC. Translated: CASSYEGGHGYTF.

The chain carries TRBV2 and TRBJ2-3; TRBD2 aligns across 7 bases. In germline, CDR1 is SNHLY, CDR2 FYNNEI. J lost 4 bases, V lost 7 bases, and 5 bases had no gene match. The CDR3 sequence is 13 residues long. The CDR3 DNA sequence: TGTGCCAGCATTCACCGGGGGGCAGATACGCAGTATTTT. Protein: CASIHRGADTQYF.

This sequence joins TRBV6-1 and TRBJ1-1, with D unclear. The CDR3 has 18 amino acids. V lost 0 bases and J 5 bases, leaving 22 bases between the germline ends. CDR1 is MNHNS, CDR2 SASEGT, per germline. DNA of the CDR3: TGTGCCAGCAGTGAAGCCGGTCCCTGGCGTCTAGAGAGGACTGAAGCTTTCTTT. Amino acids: CASSEAGPWRLERTEAFF.

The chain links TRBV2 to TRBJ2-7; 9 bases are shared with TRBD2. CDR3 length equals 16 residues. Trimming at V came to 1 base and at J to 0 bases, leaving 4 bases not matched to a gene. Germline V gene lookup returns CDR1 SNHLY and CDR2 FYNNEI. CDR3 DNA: TGTGCCAGCAGTGAAGGACTAGCGGAGGACTCCTACGAGCAGTACTTC. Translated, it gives CASSEGLAEDSYEQYF.

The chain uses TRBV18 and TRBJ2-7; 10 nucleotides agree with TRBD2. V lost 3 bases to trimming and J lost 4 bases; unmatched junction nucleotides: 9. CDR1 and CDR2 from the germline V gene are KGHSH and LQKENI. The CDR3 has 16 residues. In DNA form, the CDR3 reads TGTGCCAGCTCACCTCGTGGTAGCGGGGGGCCGTACGAGCAGTACTTC. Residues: CASSPRGSGGPYEQYF.

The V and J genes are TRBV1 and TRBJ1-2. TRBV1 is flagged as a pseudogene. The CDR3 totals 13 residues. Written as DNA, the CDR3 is TGCACCAGCAGCCTTGGCCCCGCACCCGGGTACACCTTC. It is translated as CTSSLGPAPGYTF.

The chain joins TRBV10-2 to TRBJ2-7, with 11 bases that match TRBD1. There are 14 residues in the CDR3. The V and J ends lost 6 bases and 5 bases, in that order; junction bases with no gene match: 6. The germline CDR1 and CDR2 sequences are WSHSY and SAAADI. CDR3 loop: CASRGQGAVHEQYF. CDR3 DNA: TGCGCCAGCAGAGGACAGGGGGCAGTACACGAGCAGTACTTC.